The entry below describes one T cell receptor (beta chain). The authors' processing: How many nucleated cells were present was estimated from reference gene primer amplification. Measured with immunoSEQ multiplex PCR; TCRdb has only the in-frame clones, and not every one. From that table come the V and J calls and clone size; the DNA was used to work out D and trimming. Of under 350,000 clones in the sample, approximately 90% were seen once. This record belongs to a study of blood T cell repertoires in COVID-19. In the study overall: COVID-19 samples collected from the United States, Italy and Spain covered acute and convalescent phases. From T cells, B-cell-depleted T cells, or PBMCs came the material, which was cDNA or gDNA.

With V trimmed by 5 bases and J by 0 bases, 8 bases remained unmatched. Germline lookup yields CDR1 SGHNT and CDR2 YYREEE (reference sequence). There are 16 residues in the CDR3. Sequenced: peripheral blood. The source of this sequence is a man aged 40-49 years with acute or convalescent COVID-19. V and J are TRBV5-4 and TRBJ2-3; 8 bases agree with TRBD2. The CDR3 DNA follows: TGTGCCAGCAGGGCGAGCGGGGGCCCGAGCACAGATACGCAGTATTTT. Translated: CASRASGGPSTDTQYF.